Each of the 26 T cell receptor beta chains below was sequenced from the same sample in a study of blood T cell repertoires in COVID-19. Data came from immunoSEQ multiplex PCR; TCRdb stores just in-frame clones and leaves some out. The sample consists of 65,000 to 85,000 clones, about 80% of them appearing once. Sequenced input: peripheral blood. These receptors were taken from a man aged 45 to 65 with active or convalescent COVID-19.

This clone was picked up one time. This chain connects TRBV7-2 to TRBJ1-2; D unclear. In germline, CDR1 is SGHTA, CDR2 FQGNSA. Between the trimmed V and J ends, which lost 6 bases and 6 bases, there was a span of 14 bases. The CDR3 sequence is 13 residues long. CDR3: CASRPDLRDGYTF. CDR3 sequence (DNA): TGTGCCAGCAGACCGGACCTGAGGGATGGCTACACCTTC. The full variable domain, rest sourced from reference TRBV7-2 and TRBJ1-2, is GAGVSQSPSNKVTEKGKDVELRCDPISGHTALYWYRQSLGQGLEFLIYFQGNSAPDKSGLPSDRFSAERTGGSVSTLTIQRTQQEDSAVYLCASRPDLRDGYTFGSGTRLTVV.

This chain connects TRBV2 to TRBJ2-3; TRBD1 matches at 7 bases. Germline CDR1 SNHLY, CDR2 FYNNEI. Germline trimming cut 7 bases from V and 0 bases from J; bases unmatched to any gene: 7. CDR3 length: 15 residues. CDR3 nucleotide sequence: TGTGCCAGCAAAGACAGGGTCCGTAGCACAGATACGCAGTATTTT. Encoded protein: CASKDRVRSTDTQYF.

CDR3 in DNA: TGCGCCAGCAGCTTTTTGGACAGCCTTAGCTATGGCTACACCTTC. Translation gives CASSFLDSLSYGYTF. The rearrangement joins TRBV5-1 to TRBJ1-2; weak D call: TRBD1 (6 bases). CDR3 length: 15 amino acids. Germline CDR1 SGHRS, CDR2 YFSETQ. V lost 2 bases, J lost 4 bases, and 15 bases lay in between.

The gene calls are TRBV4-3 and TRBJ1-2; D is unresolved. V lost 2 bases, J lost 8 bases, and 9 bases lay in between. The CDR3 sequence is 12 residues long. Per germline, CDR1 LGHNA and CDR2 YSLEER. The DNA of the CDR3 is TGCGCCAGCAGCCAACAGGAAGGCGGCTACACCTTC. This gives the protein CASSQQEGGYTF.

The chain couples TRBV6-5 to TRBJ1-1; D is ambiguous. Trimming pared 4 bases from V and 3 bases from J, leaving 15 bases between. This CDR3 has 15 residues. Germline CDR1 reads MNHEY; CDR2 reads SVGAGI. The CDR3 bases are TGTGCCAGCAGTTTCCGTTCGAGCTTGGACACTGAAGCTTTCTTT. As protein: CASSFRSSLDTEAFF.

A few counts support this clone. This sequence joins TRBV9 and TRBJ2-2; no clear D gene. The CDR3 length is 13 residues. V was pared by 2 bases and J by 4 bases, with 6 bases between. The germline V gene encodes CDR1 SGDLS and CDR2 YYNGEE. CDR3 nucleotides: TGTGCCAGCAGCGTGAGTGGCACCGGGGAGCTGTTTTTT. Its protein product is CASSVSGTGELFF.

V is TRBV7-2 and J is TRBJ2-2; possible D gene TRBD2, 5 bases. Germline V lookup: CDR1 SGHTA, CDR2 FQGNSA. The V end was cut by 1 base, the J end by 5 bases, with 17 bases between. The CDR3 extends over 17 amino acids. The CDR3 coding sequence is TGTGCCAGCAGCTTAGGAAGCGGCGGCGGGTGGACCGGGGAGCTGTTTTTT. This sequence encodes CASSLGSGGGWTGELFF.

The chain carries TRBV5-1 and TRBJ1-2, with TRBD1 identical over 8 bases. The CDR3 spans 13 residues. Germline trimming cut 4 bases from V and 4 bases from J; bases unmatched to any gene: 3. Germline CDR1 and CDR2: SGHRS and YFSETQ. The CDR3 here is CASSLDRGYGYTF. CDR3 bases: TGCGCCAGCAGCCTCGACAGGGGCTATGGCTACACCTTC.

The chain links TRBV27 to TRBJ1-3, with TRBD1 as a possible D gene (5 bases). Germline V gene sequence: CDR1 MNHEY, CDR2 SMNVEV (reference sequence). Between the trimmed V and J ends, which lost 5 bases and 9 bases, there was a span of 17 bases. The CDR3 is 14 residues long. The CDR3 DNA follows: TGTGCCAGCAGTCCCCTAGGGAATCAGGGCACCATATATTTT. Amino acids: CASSPLGNQGTIYF.

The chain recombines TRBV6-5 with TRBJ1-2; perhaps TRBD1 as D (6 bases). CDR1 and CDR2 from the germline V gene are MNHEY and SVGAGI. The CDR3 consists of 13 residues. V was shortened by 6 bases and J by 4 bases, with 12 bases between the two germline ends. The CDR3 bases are TGTGCCAGCAGGCTACAGGGATCCTATGGCTACACCTTC. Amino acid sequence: CASRLQGSYGYTF.

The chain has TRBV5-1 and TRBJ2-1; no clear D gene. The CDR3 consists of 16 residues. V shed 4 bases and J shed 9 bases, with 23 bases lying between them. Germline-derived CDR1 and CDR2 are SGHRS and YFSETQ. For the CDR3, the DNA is TGCGCCAGCAGCGAAGTGGCCTCTCGAAGCGAAGGTGAGCAGTTCTTC. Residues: CASSEVASRSEGEQFF.

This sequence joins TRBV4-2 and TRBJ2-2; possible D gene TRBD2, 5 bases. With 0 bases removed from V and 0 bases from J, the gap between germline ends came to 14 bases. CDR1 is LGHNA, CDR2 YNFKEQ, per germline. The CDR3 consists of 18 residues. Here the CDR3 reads CASSQEGSLAANTGELFF. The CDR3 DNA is TGTGCCAGCAGCCAAGAGGGCAGCCTAGCCGCGAACACCGGGGAGCTGTTTTTT.

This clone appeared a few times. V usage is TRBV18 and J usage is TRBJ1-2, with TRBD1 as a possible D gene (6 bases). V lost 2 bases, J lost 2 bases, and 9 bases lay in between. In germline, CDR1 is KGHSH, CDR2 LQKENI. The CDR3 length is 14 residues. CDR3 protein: CASSPAGVNYGYTF. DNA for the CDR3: TGTGCCAGCTCACCAGCAGGGGTCAACTATGGCTACACCTTC.

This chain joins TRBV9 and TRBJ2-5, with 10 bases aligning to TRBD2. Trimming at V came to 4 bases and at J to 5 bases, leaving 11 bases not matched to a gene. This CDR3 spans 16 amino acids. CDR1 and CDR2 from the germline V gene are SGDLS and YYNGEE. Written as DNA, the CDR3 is TGTGCCAGCAGCCTCAATAGCGGGGGGTCTCTGGAGACCCAGTACTTC. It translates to CASSLNSGGSLETQYF.

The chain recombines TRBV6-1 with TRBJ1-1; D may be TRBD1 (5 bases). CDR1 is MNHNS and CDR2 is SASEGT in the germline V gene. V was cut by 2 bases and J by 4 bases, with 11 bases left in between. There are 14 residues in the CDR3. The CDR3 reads CASSEMGRSTEAFF. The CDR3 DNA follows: TGTGCCAGCAGTGAAATGGGGCGAAGCACTGAAGCTTTCTTT.

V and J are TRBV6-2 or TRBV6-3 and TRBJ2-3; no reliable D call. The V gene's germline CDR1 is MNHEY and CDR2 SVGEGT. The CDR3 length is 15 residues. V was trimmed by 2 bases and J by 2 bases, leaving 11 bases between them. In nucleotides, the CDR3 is TGTGCCAGCAGTTACGACACAACATCCACAGATACGCAGTATTTT. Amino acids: CASSYDTTSTDTQYF.

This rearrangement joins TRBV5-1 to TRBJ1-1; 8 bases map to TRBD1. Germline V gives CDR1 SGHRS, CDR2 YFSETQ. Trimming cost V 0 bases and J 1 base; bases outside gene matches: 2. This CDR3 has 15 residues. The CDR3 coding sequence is TGCGCCAGCAGCTTGGCCGGACAGGGGAACACTGAAGCTTTCTTT. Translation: CASSLAGQGNTEAFF.

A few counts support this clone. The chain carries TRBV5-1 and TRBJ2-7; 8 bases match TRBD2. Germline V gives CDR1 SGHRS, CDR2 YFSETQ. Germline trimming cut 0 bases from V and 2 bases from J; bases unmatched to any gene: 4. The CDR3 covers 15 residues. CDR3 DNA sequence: TGCGCCAGCAGCTTGGAACAGCGGGGGCCCTACGAGCAGTACTTC. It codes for CASSLEQRGPYEQYF.

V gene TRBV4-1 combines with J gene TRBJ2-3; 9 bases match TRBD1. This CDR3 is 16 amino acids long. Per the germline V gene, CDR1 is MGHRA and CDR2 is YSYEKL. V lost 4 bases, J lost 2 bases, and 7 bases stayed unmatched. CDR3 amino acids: CASSRWGTGFTDTQYF. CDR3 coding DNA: TGCGCCAGCAGCCGGTGGGGGACAGGGTTCACAGATACGCAGTATTTT.

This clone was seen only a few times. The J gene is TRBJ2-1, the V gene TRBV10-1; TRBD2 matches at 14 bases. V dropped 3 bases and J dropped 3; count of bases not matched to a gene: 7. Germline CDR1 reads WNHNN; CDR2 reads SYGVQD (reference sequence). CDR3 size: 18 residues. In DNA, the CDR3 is TGCGCCAGCAGTGATTACGGGACTAGCGGGGGTCACTACAATGAGCAGTTCTTC. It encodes CASSDYGTSGGHYNEQFF.

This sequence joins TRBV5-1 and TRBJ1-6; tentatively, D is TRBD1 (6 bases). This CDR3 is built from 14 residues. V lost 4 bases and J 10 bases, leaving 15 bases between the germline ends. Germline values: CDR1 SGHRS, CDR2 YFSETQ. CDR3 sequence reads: CASSPDSPKSPLHF. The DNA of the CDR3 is TGCGCCAGCAGCCCGGACAGCCCTAAATCACCCCTCCACTTT.

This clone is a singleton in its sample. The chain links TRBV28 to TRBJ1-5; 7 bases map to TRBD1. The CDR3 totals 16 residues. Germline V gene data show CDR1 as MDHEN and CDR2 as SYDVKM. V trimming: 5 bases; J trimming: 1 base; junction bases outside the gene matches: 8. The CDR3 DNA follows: TGTGCCAGCAGTCCACTGGGACAGTTGAGCAATCAGCCCCAGCATTTT. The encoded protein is CASSPLGQLSNQPQHF.

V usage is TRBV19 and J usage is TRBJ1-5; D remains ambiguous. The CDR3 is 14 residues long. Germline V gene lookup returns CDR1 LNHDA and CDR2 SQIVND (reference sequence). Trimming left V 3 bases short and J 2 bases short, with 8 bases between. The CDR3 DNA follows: TGTGCCAGTAGTATTGAGGCAGGCAATCAGCCCCAGCATTTT. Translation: CASSIEAGNQPQHF.

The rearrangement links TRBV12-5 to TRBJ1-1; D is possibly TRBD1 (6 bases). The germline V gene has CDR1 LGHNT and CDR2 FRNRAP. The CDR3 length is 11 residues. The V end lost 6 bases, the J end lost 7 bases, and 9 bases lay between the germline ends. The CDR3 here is CASGDRLEAFF. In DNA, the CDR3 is TGTGCTAGTGGCGACAGGCTTGAAGCTTTCTTT.

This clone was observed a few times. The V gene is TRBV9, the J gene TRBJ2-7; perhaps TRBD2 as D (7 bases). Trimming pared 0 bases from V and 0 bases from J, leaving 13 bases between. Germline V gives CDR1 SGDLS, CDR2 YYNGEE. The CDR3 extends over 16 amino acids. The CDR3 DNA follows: TGTGCCAGCAGCGTAGACCCGGGGGGCTCCTCCTACGAGCAGTACTTC. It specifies CASSVDPGGSSYEQYF.

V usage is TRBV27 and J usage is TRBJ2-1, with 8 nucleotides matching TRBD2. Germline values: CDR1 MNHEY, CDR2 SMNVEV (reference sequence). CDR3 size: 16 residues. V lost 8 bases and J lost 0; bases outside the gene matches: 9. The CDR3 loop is CASLKNGGASYNEQFF. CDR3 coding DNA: TGTGCCAGCCTTAAAAACGGGGGGGCCTCCTACAATGAGCAGTTCTTC.